This T cell receptor (beta chain) was captured by sequencing in a study of T cell responses to AZD1222 COVID-19 vaccine. Study-level results: Rises in breadth and depth of Spike-specific TCRs came after two AZD1222 doses. Close to half of all spike-specific TCRs reportedly target regions of the variants that are unmutated. Spike as a whole was targeted by vaccine-associated CD4 TCRs, dominant at 160-218 and 743-854. Among those given AZD1222, only 6 or 7 were seropositive at baseline.

The CDR3 consists of 14 residues. The V gene's germline CDR1 is LNHDA and CDR2 SQIVND (reference sequence). V lost 3 bases, J lost 0 bases, and 9 bases lay in between. The protocol was immunoSEQ multiplex PCR, while the TCRdb copy is restricted to in-frame clones and leaves out a portion. The sample carries over 100,000 clones, 85% to 90% recorded once. As regards this clone: The antigen is not known.

This sequence was found in an adult in good health. The chain couples TRBV19 to TRBJ2-7; D is ambiguous. The sample was peripheral blood, taken on day 0 of AZD1222 vaccination. The CDR3 sequence: CASSIEPFSYEQYF. CDR3 bases: TGTGCCAGTAGTATCGAACCGTTCTCCTACGAGCAGTACTTC.